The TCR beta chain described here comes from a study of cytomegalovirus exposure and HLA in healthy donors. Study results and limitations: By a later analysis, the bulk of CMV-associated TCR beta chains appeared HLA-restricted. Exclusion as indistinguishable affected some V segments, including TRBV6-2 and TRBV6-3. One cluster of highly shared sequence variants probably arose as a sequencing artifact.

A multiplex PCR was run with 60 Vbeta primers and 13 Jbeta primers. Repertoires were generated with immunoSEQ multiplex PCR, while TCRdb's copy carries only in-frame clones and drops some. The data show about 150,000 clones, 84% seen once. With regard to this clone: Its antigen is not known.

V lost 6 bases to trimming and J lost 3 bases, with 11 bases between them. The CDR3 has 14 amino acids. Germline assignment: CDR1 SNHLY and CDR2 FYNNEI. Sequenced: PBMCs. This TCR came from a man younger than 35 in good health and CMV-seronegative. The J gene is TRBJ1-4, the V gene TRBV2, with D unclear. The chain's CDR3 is CASRITLPNEKLFF. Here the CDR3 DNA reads TGTGCCAGCAGAATCACATTACCTAATGAAAAACTGTTTTTT.